What follows is one T cell receptor beta chain and its context. Antigen specificity is unknown. Germline V lookup: CDR1 MDHEN, CDR2 SYDVKM. The CDR3 length is 15 residues. V gave up 6 bases and J gave up 6 bases; unmatched junction bases: 9. These data come from a study of cytomegalovirus exposure and HLA in healthy donors. Study context: Per a later analysis, the approximately 700 first-cohort and some 110 validation repertoires shared one platform. General study findings and limits: A few CMV-associated chains were confirmed in vitro to be specific for CMV antigens. Cytomegalovirus association was assigned to some 160 TCR beta chains.

The donors were part of the roughly 120-subject validation cohort, which stood apart from the roughly 670-subject first cohort. Here immunoSEQ multiplex PCR was the method, and the copy in TCRdb shows in-frame clones only, minus some. The sample has about 200,000 clones, around 80% seen once; the top ten hold less than 1.5%. The chain has TRBV28 and TRBJ2-1; TRBD1 aligns across 9 bases. Sequenced input: PBMCs. The origin of this receptor is a woman aged 25 to 45 in good health and CMV-seronegative. The CDR3 DNA follows: TGTGCCAGCAGGTTGGGACAGGGCTTGATCAATGAGCAGTTCTTC. This translates into CASRLGQGLINEQFF. Full variable domain (missing parts from reference TRBV28 and TRBJ2-1): DVKVTQSSRYLVKRTGEKVFLECVQDMDHENMFWYRQDPGLGLRLIYFSYDVKMKEKGDIPEGYSVSREKKERFSLILESASTNQTSMYLCASRLGQGLINEQFFGPGTRLTVL.